This T cell receptor (beta chain) appears in the sequencing data of a study of graft-versus-host responses after intestinal transplantation. Study-wide background: Multivisceral, liver-intestinal, or isolated intestinal transplants were given to recipients.

As concerns this clone: Its antigen remains unidentified.

Repertoires were generated with immunoSEQ multiplex PCR, while TCRdb's copy carries only in-frame clones and drops some. The table lists about 85,000 clones, 80% to 95% of them singletons. Germline lookup yields CDR1 MNHNS and CDR2 SASEGT. Trimming cost V 5 bases and J 1 base, with 15 bases left between them. The CDR3 totals 15 residues. The starting material was unstimulated CD8+ T cells sorted from spleen or lymph node cells, obtained before transplant. This receptor was taken from a human donor who was the organ donor for an intestinal transplant. This chain links TRBV6-1 with TRBJ2-7; perhaps TRBD2 as D (6 bases). The CDR3 loop reads CASSLGLGRSYEQYF. The CDR3 nucleotides are TGTGCCAGCAGTCTGGGACTGGGACGGTCCTACGAGCAGTACTTC.